A single sample is the source of the 3 T cell receptor beta chains below, sequenced in a study of human T cells and chemical hapten exposure. One entry per CDR3 protein results from TCRdb running MiXCR on the RACE reads. The data contain 300,000 to 350,000 distinct CDR3 sequences, approximately 6.3% of them seen just once; the ten biggest clones take up around 8.4%. Time point defined: patch test 1, 2 weeks after DPC sensitization. The treatment: therapeutic diphenylcyclopropenone sensitization with weekly scalp DPC. Here the sequenced sample was whole blood, taken in connection with sensitization to the hapten diphenylcyclopropenone (DPC). The receptors here all came from a woman in her late teens or twenties with alopecia areata. Some clones in this sample may be carry-over from other donors' samples.

This clonotype was counted between two and nine times. This chain connects TRBV7-9 to TRBJ1-4; no definite D call. The V end was cut by 1 base, the J end by 6 bases, with 9 bases between. The CDR3 sequence is 14 residues long. Germline loops: CDR1 SEHNR, CDR2 FQNEAQ (reference sequence). The CDR3 sequence is CASSLGPFHEKLFF. CDR3 in DNA: TGTGCCAGCAGCTTAGGCCCGTTTCATGAAAAACTGTTTTTT.

The rearrangement joins TRBV2 to TRBJ1-2, with no clear D. This CDR3 is built from 14 residues. Trimming cost V 7 bases and J 7 bases, with 19 bases left between them. Per germline, CDR1 SNHLY and CDR2 FYNNEI. The CDR3 spells CASTDGWQERGYTF. DNA for the CDR3: TGTGCCAGCACCGACGGGTGGCAGGAACGTGGCTACACCTTC.

This clonotype was found many times. The gene calls are TRBV10-3 and TRBJ2-5; TRBD1 matches 8 bases. Trimming at V came to 5 bases and at J to 5 bases, leaving 10 bases not matched to a gene. The CDR3 is 15 amino acids. The V gene's germline CDR1 is ENHRY and CDR2 SYGVKD. In DNA form, the CDR3 reads TGTGCCATCAGTTCACCAGGGGGCGGAGGGGAGACCCAGTACTTC. Protein: CAISSPGGGGETQYF.